These 27 T cell receptor beta chains were sequenced from one sample in a study of blood T cell repertoires in COVID-19. Only in-frame clones appear in the TCRdb table, and some are missing; sequencing was by immunoSEQ multiplex PCR. Among 300,000 to 450,000 clones, 87% were seen once, and the ten largest hold around 2%. Sequences were obtained from PBMCs or T cells enriched from blood (not recorded which). The source is a man between 35 and 55 years old in a cohort exposed to, infected with or recovered from COVID-19 (not recorded which).

J is TRBJ2-2 and V is TRBV10-2, with a possible D match to TRBD2 (5 bases). CDR3 length: 15 amino acids. Germline V gene lookup returns CDR1 WSHSY and CDR2 SAAADI. Trimming shortened V by 2 bases and J by 7 bases, and 14 bases separated the two germline ends. CDR3 nucleotide sequence: TGCGCCAGCAGTGAGCTGCGCTTCGGGGACGGGGAGCTGTTTTTT. Its protein product is CASSELRFGDGELFF.

V is TRBV28 and J is TRBJ2-3, with 13 bases lining up with TRBD2. The J segment lost 7 bases and the V segment lost 6 bases, leaving 7 bases of the junction unmatched. Germline loops: CDR1 MDHEN, CDR2 SYDVKM. This CDR3 has 15 amino acids. The CDR3: CASSRTSGSVNTQYF. The DNA of the CDR3 is TGTGCCAGCAGCCGGACTAGCGGGAGTGTGAATACGCAGTATTTT.

This chain uses TRBV10-3 with TRBJ1-1, with 10 bases that match TRBD1. This CDR3 has 13 residues. With 7 bases clipped from V and 6 bases from J, the junction kept 5 bases outside the gene matches. The germline CDR1 and CDR2 sequences are ENHRY and SYGVKD. The CDR3 bases are TGTGCCATCACGGACAGGGGGGACGCTGAAGCTTTCTTT. Translation: CAITDRGDAEAFF.

Concerning this clone: Other nucleotide sequences in the sample specify the same CDR3. This chain joins TRBV5-1 and TRBJ2-1, with 11 bases lining up with TRBD2. The CDR3 has 14 amino acids. The germline V gene encodes CDR1 SGHRS and CDR2 YFSETQ. J was trimmed by 9 bases and V by 0 bases; bases with no gene match: 2. CDR3 amino acids: CASSLGLAGGEQFF. The CDR3 DNA follows: TGCGCCAGCAGCTTGGGGCTAGCGGGAGGTGAGCAGTTCTTC.

The gene calls are TRBV27 and TRBJ1-2; 11 bases are shared with TRBD1. This CDR3 has 12 amino acids. The J segment lost 6 bases and the V segment lost 6 bases, leaving 0 bases of the junction unmatched. Germline V lookup: CDR1 MNHEY, CDR2 SMNVEV (reference sequence). The CDR3 loop reads CASRGQGDGYTF. DNA of the CDR3: TGTGCCAGCAGGGGACAGGGGGATGGCTACACCTTC.

The chain carries TRBV30 and TRBJ2-2; D remains ambiguous. V dropped 1 base and J dropped 6 bases, with 6 bases sitting between them. The CDR3 loop spans 12 amino acids. The germline gives CDR1 GTSNPN, CDR2 SVGIG (reference sequence). This CDR3 is CAWSDSPGELFF. CDR3 sequence (DNA): TGTGCCTGGAGTGACAGTCCCGGGGAGCTGTTTTTT.

The chain recombines TRBV18 with TRBJ2-7, with D tentatively TRBD1 (6 bases). The V gene's germline CDR1 is KGHSH and CDR2 LQKENI. Trimming removed 5 bases at V and 3 bases at J, with 8 bases between. This CDR3 spans 12 amino acids. The CDR3 is CASSTGNYEQYF. The CDR3 DNA reads TGTGCCAGCTCAACAGGGAACTACGAGCAGTACTTC.

This chain links TRBV6-5 with TRBJ2-2, with 8 nucleotides matching TRBD1. J was trimmed by 4 bases and V by 4 bases; bases with no gene match: 5. The CDR3 sequence is 15 residues long. Germline CDR1 and CDR2: MNHEY and SVGAGI. This chain's CDR3 is CASSSQGAGTGELFF. The CDR3, as DNA: TGTGCCAGCAGTTCCCAGGGGGCGGGCACCGGGGAGCTGTTTTTT.

This rearrangement joins TRBV5-5 to TRBJ1-1; TRBD1 matches at 8 bases. The CDR3 spans 15 residues. V lost 2 bases and J lost 1; bases outside the gene matches: 4. The germline gives CDR1 SGHKS, CDR2 YYEKEE (reference sequence). The CDR3 here is CASSFQTGENTEAFF. CDR3 DNA: TGTGCCAGCAGCTTCCAGACAGGGGAGAACACTGAAGCTTTCTTT.

The chain combines TRBV2 with TRBJ2-7, with TRBD1 identical over 9 bases. Trimming took 6 bases from V and 6 from J; bases not matched to a gene: 9. The CDR3 runs 14 residues. Germline CDR1 SNHLY, CDR2 FYNNEI. In DNA form, the CDR3 reads TGTGCCAGCAGGGGCCGGGACAGGGCTTCCGAGCAGTACTTC. This gives the protein CASRGRDRASEQYF.

The chain is built from TRBV6-1 and TRBJ1-5; D is perhaps TRBD1 (6 bases). Trimming removed 2 bases at V and 3 bases at J, with 14 bases between. Germline values: CDR1 MNHNS, CDR2 SASEGT. The CDR3 totals 16 residues. The CDR3 protein is CASSERGGAVNQPQHF. The CDR3 nucleotides are TGTGCCAGCAGTGAACGGGGGGGGGCAGTCAATCAGCCCCAGCATTTT.

The V gene is TRBV2, the J gene TRBJ1-1, with no clear D. Germline lookup yields CDR1 SNHLY and CDR2 FYNNEI. V lost 6 bases, J lost 0 bases, and 14 bases lay in between. This CDR3 comprises 15 residues. The CDR3 nucleotides read TGTGCCAGCAGGGTAAGCGGCGGTCTGAACACTGAAGCTTTCTTT. Its protein is CASRVSGGLNTEAFF.

The CDR3 nucleotides read TGTGCCAGCAGCCAAAAAACCTACCTAGCGGGCCCTCACAATGAGCAGTTCTTC. Translated, it gives CASSQKTYLAGPHNEQFF. The rearrangement joins TRBV4-2 to TRBJ2-1, with 8 bases fitting TRBD2. This CDR3 region has 18 residues. From germline, CDR1 is LGHNA and CDR2 YNFKEQ. The J segment lost 5 bases and the V segment lost 2 bases, leaving 14 bases of the junction unmatched.

The rearrangement uses TRBV6-5 and TRBJ1-1, with 8 bases aligning to TRBD1. Germline CDR1 MNHEY, CDR2 SVGAGI. Losses at the gene ends were 0 bases for V and 9 bases for J; bases not matched to a gene: 6. The CDR3 totals 14 residues. In DNA form, the CDR3 reads TGTGCCAGCAGTTACTCCGGACAGGGAGGACAAGCTTTCTTT. Translated: CASSYSGQGGQAFF.

This clone was found once. The J gene is TRBJ2-7, the V gene TRBV10-3; 7 bases are shared with TRBD2. This CDR3 comprises 14 residues. Germline lookup yields CDR1 ENHRY and CDR2 SYGVKD. J gave up 2 bases and V 2 bases, and 3 bases lay outside the gene matches. CDR3 coding DNA: TGTGCCATCAGTGAGCCCGGGAGGACCTACGAGCAGTACTTC. This codes for CAISEPGRTYEQYF.

The V call is TRBV18, the J call TRBJ2-1, with TRBD2 identical over 8 bases. The CDR3 loop spans 18 amino acids. Germline CDR1 is KGHSH and CDR2 is LQKENI. Trimming cost V 1 base and J 4 bases; bases outside gene matches: 12. CDR3 region: CASSPRYPPTSGYNEQFF. The DNA for the CDR3 is TGTGCCAGCTCACCACGCTACCCGCCAACTAGCGGATACAATGAGCAGTTCTTC.

This clone came up once. This chain joins TRBV11-2 and TRBJ2-3; tentative D call: TRBD2 (6 bases). Germline-derived CDR1 and CDR2 are SGHAT and FQNNGV. CDR3 length: 17 amino acids. V was pared by 5 bases and J by 1 base, with 19 bases between. The CDR3 bases are TGTGCCAGCAGCCCGAAGTCGCGGGACCGGGGCACAGATACGCAGTATTTT. This encodes CASSPKSRDRGTDTQYF.

The chain combines TRBV28 with TRBJ2-1, with TRBD2 as a possible D gene (6 bases). Trimming cost V 2 bases and J 5 bases, with 10 bases left between them. The length of the CDR3 is 14 residues. Germline CDR1 MDHEN, CDR2 SYDVKM. The CDR3, as DNA: TGTGCCAGCAGTTTAATTAGCGGAAACAATGAGCAGTTCTTC. This encodes CASSLISGNNEQFF.

The J gene is TRBJ1-1, the V gene TRBV19, with D perhaps TRBD1 (6 bases). CDR3 length: 15 residues. V was cut by 7 bases and J by 4 bases, with 19 bases left in between. In germline, CDR1 is LNHDA, CDR2 SQIVND (reference sequence). CDR3: CASTMSGVGLTEAFF. In nucleotides, the CDR3 is TGTGCCAGTACCATGTCAGGGGTAGGTCTCACTGAAGCTTTCTTT.

This chain links TRBV7-9 with TRBJ2-3; 9 positions agree with TRBD2. J was trimmed by 4 bases and V by 0 bases; bases with no gene match: 2. Per the germline V gene, CDR1 is SEHNR and CDR2 is FQNEAQ (reference sequence). This CDR3 region has 15 residues. The CDR3 region is CASSLAGLAADTQYF. Written as DNA, the CDR3 is TGTGCCAGCAGCTTAGCGGGACTAGCTGCAGATACGCAGTATTTT.

The rearrangement joins TRBV14 to TRBJ1-4; the match to TRBD1 covers 7 bases. J gave up 0 bases and V 5 bases, and 12 bases lay outside the gene matches. The CDR3 contains 18 residues. Germline CDR1 and CDR2: SGHDN and FVKESK. CDR3 nucleotide sequence: TGTGCCAGCAGCTTTCGACAGGGTACCTCTGCAACTAATGAAAAACTGTTTTTT. Translating gives CASSFRQGTSATNEKLFF.

The chain combines TRBV19 with TRBJ1-6; 7 nucleotides agree with TRBD1. The CDR3 covers 19 residues. The germline V gene encodes CDR1 LNHDA and CDR2 SQIVND (reference sequence). V was pared by 5 bases and J by 8 bases, with 21 bases of the junction left unmatched. This chain's CDR3 is CASSPSSTGLVGGYSPLHF. The CDR3 bases are TGTGCCAGTAGTCCGTCATCGACAGGGTTAGTTGGAGGGTATTCACCCCTCCACTTT.

The rearrangement joins TRBV21-1 to TRBJ2-3; the table's D call, TRBD2, was not checked against the DNA. TRBV21-1 counts as a pseudogene. The CDR3 is made up of 23 amino acids. The CDR3 sequence: CASSKGLPTPGTSGANYTDTQYF. The CDR3 region has the DNA TGTGCCAGCAGCAAAGGCCTCCCCACCCCCGGGACTAGCGGAGCTAATTACACAGATACGCAGTATTTT.

This clone was seen a few times. The chain joins TRBV27 to TRBJ2-2; tentatively, D is TRBD1 (6 bases). This CDR3 is built from 14 residues. Germline values: CDR1 MNHEY, CDR2 SMNVEV (reference sequence). V shed 2 bases and J shed 7 bases, with 11 bases lying between them. CDR3 DNA: TGTGCCAGCAGTTTAGCAGGGGTGGACGGGGAGCTGTTTTTT. As protein: CASSLAGVDGELFF.

This chain uses TRBV5-1 with TRBJ1-4; 9 bases are a match to TRBD1. V shed 4 bases, J shed 4 bases, and the junction held 8 bases outside the gene matches. Germline CDR1 reads SGHRS; CDR2 reads YFSETQ. CDR3 length equals 16 residues. The chain's CDR3 is CASSLNPGQGNEKLFF. The CDR3 DNA is TGCGCCAGCAGCCTAAACCCGGGACAGGGTAATGAAAAACTGTTTTTT.

The V call is TRBV10-1, the J call TRBJ2-3, with TRBD1 as a possible D gene (6 bases). Germline V gene data show CDR1 as WNHNN and CDR2 as SYGVQD (reference sequence). V was shortened by 5 bases and J by 4 bases, with 16 bases between the two germline ends. The CDR3 runs 15 residues. CDR3 residues: CASSPGHGLSDTQYF. CDR3 bases: TGCGCCAGCAGTCCGGGACATGGATTATCAGATACGCAGTATTTT.

The V gene is TRBV5-4, the J gene TRBJ2-7; 7 bases are shared with TRBD1. Per the germline V gene, CDR1 is SGHNT and CDR2 is YYREEE (reference sequence). The junction had 7 bases not matched to a gene; V was cut back by 7 bases and J by 3 bases. The length of the CDR3 is 13 residues. In nucleotides, the CDR3 is TGTGCCAGCCGTAGGGACAGTGGCTACGAGCAGTACTTC. Protein sequence: CASRRDSGYEQYF.